What follows are 8 T cell receptor beta chains derived from one specimen sequenced in a study of cytomegalovirus exposure and HLA in healthy donors. The table came from immunoSEQ multiplex PCR; TCRdb's copy has only in-frame clones and leaves some out. The sample has over 250,000 clones; roughly 87% are singletons. The sample taken for sequencing was PBMCs. All receptors derive from a woman between 25 and 40 years old in good health and CMV-seropositive.

The genes are TRBV11-2 and TRBJ2-3, with TRBD2 identical over 9 bases. Germline lookup yields CDR1 SGHAT and CDR2 FQNNGV. Trimming at V came to 6 bases and at J to 0 bases, leaving 1 base not matched to a gene. CDR3 length equals 14 residues. CDR3 sequence: CASRAGGSTDTQYF. CDR3 coding DNA: TGTGCCAGCAGAGCGGGGGGTAGCACAGATACGCAGTATTTT.

The genes are TRBV27 and TRBJ2-1; D perhaps matches TRBD2 (6 bases). In germline, CDR1 is MNHEY, CDR2 SMNVEV (reference sequence). V was pared by 3 bases and J by 0 bases, with 9 bases between. This CDR3 contains 15 residues. This CDR3 reads CASSFAGSSYNEQFF. Here the CDR3 DNA reads TGTGCCAGCAGTTTTGCCGGGAGCTCCTACAATGAGCAGTTCTTC.

The rearrangement uses TRBV15 and TRBJ2-7; D is undetermined. Trimming removed 5 bases from V and 6 bases from J, with 14 bases in between. There are 13 residues in the CDR3. Germline CDR1 reads LNHNV; CDR2 reads YYDKDF (reference sequence). The CDR3: CATSGPQMAEQYF. The CDR3 DNA sequence: TGTGCCACCAGCGGACCCCAAATGGCCGAGCAGTACTTC.

The chain carries TRBV6-1 and TRBJ2-2; 8 bases line up with TRBD1. Trimming removed 9 bases from V and 7 bases from J; junction bases left unmatched: 7. The CDR3 length is 13 residues. Per the germline V gene, CDR1 is MNHNS and CDR2 is SASEGT. This CDR3 is CARDRVVGGELFF. CDR3 nucleotides: TGTGCCAGGGACAGGGTAGTAGGCGGGGAGCTGTTTTTT.

This chain joins TRBV5-6 and TRBJ1-1; D gene uncertain. V was pared by 4 bases and J by 5 bases, with 6 bases between. The CDR3 is 11 residues long. Germline values: CDR1 SGHDT, CDR2 YYEEEE. The CDR3 nucleotides are TGTGCCAGCAGCGCCTATACTGAAGCTTTCTTT. Amino acid sequence: CASSAYTEAFF.

The table lists this clone with a few counts. The V gene is TRBV9, the J gene TRBJ1-1, with unresolved D. The CDR3 sequence is 13 residues long. Germline values: CDR1 SGDLS, CDR2 YYNGEE. Trimming shortened V by 0 bases and J by 4 bases, and 7 bases separated the two germline ends. The CDR3 sequence: CASSVGRATEAFF. The DNA of the CDR3 is TGTGCCAGCAGCGTAGGGAGGGCCACTGAAGCTTTCTTT.

In nucleotides, the CDR3 is TGTGCCACCAGCAAATCGACAGGGGTTGATTCACCCCTCCACTTT. Protein: CATSKSTGVDSPLHF. V usage is TRBV15 and J usage is TRBJ1-6; TRBD1 agrees at 8 bases. The J segment lost 8 bases and the V segment lost 4 bases, leaving 7 bases of the junction unmatched. CDR3 length: 15 amino acids. CDR1 is LNHNV and CDR2 is YYDKDF in the germline V gene (reference sequence).

V usage is TRBV20-1 and J usage is TRBJ1-2; D remains unclear. CDR1 is DFQATT and CDR2 is SNEGSKA in the germline V gene (reference sequence). CDR3 length equals 9 residues. Trimming removed 5 bases from V and 7 bases from J, with 5 bases in between. CDR3 in amino acids: CSAGAGYTF. The DNA of the CDR3 is TGCAGTGCTGGTGCTGGCTACACCTTC.